Sequencing of this TCR beta chain was carried out in a study of CD8 T cells in Susac syndrome. RNA, at about 0.45 to 1 ug, was reverse transcribed with random hexamers. TCRdb re-derived calls from the immunoSEQ multiplex PCR reads in MiXCR, one entry per CDR3 protein. The sample yields some 150,000 distinct CDR3 sequences, around 96% seen once. This CDR3 comprises 13 residues. Germline-derived CDR1 and CDR2 are SGHAT and FQNNGV. Trimming removed 1 base from V and 15 bases from J; junction bases left unmatched: 5. The gene calls are TRBV11-2 and TRBJ1-6, with TRBD1 matching over 8 bases. The clonotype comes from a human donor with Susac syndrome. The specimen was CD4+ T cells from PBMCs. DNA for the CDR3: TGTGCCAGCAGCTTAGGGACAGGGAAGGTCCTCCACTTT. Translated, it gives CASSLGTGKVLHF. Full variable domain (rest looked up from reference TRBV11-2 and TRBJ1-6): EAGVAQSPRYKIIEKRQSVAFWCNPISGHATLYWYQQILGQGPKLLIQFQNNGVVDDSQLPKDRFSAERLKGVDSTLKIQPAKLEDSAVYLCASSLGTGKVLHFGNGTRLTVT.